What follows are 11 T cell receptor beta chains derived from one specimen sequenced in a study of regulatory T cells in long-lasting Graves disease. TCR beta libraries were built with iRepertoire HTBI primers and Arm-PCR of CDR3 regions. TCRdb passed the multiplex PCR reads through MiXCR, listing each CDR3 protein once. The sample holds almost 450,000 distinct CDR3 sequences, roughly 15% seen once. Time point reported: newly diagnosed GD, antithyroid drugs for less than 3 months. RNA isolated from PBMCs was used to make the TCR library. These data also formed part of another study, on T cells in Graves' hyperthyroidism and ophthalmopathy.

The sequences come from peripheral blood mononuclear cells (PBMCs), collected at new diagnosis, from a patient treated with antithyroid drugs. All receptors derive from a young woman with Graves disease.

J is TRBJ2-1 and V is TRBV20-1; D ambiguous. CDR1 is DFQATT and CDR2 is SNEGSKA in the germline V gene (reference sequence). This CDR3 spans 13 amino acids. Deletions cut 8 bases from V and 2 bases from J, with 13 bases between. CDR3 protein: CSSQTPTYNEQFF. The CDR3 coding sequence is TGCAGTTCACAGACTCCCACCTACAATGAGCAGTTCTTC.

The chain combines TRBV5-1 with TRBJ2-5; 7 bases align to TRBD2. Trimming removed 0 bases from V and 3 bases from J; junction bases left unmatched: 5. The CDR3 contains 15 residues. Per germline, CDR1 SGHRS and CDR2 YFSETQ. The CDR3, as DNA: TGCGCCAGCAGCTTGGCGGCGGGAGTGAAAGAGACCCAGTACTTC. As protein: CASSLAAGVKETQYF. The full variable domain, rest sourced from reference TRBV5-1 and TRBJ2-5, is KAGVTQTPRYLIKTRGQQVTLSCSPISGHRSVSWYQQTPGQGLQFLFEYFSETQRNKGNFPGRFSGRQFSNSRSEMNVSTLELGDSALYLCASSLAAGVKETQYFGPGTRLLVL.

The gene calls are TRBV7-2 and TRBJ2-5; 7 bases are shared with TRBD1. Germline-derived CDR1 and CDR2 are SGHTA and FQGNSA. J gave up 1 base and V 3 bases, and 11 bases lay outside the gene matches. The CDR3 is made up of 17 amino acids. In DNA form, the CDR3 reads TGTGCCAGCAGCTTGGGAAGGGGGCGATCCCGCCAAGAGACCCAGTACTTC. The encoded protein is CASSLGRGRSRQETQYF.

The J gene is TRBJ1-1, the V gene TRBV5-6; weak D call: TRBD1 (5 bases). The CDR3 length is 16 residues. The V end was cut by 4 bases, the J end by 7 bases, with 23 bases between. Germline V gene data show CDR1 as SGHDT and CDR2 as YYEEEE. CDR3: CASSPLGGNSKREAFF. Here the CDR3 DNA reads TGTGCCAGCAGCCCCCTGGGGGGGAACTCAAAACGTGAAGCTTTCTTT. The whole variable domain, filled in from reference TRBV5-6 and TRBJ1-1, reads DAGVTQSPTHLIKTRGQQVTLRCSPKSGHDTVSWYQQALGQGPQFIFQYYEEEERQRGNFPDRFSGHQFPNYSSELNVNALLLGDSALYLCASSPLGGNSKREAFFGQGTRLTVV.

This clonotype was seen a few times. This sequence joins TRBV5-1 and TRBJ2-7; tentatively, D is TRBD2 (5 bases). Trimming removed 2 bases at V and 0 bases at J, with 12 bases between. This CDR3 contains 15 residues. Germline lookup yields CDR1 SGHRS and CDR2 YFSETQ. For the CDR3, the DNA is TGCGCCAGCAGCTTTGGTTCGGGGATCTCCTACGAGCAGTACTTC. This codes for CASSFGSGISYEQYF.

This clonotype turned up a few times. The chain links TRBV5-1 to TRBJ2-2, with 10 nucleotides matching TRBD2. The CDR3 spans 16 residues. Germline CDR1 is SGHRS and CDR2 is YFSETQ. Trimming at V came to 0 bases and at J to 8 bases, leaving 7 bases not matched to a gene. The CDR3 bases are TGCGCCAGCAGCTTGGCTGGACTAGCGGCTTCGGGGGAGCTGTTTTTT. Translation: CASSLAGLAASGELFF.

This clonotype has a count of ten or more. CDR3 DNA sequence: TGTGCCAGCAGTCAGGGGACAGGATCTCTTGGCTACACCTTC. Translated: CASSQGTGSLGYTF. The rearrangement uses TRBV6-1 and TRBJ1-2; 8 bases align to TRBD1. Germline V CDR1 and CDR2: MNHNS, SASEGT. Losses at the gene ends were 5 bases for V and 7 bases for J; bases not matched to a gene: 9. The CDR3 consists of 14 residues.

This clonotype was picked up many times. The chain joins TRBV20-1 to TRBJ2-7; 8 nucleotides match TRBD2. There are 13 residues in the CDR3. Trimming took 7 bases from V and 3 from J; bases not matched to a gene: 8. Looked up from germline, CDR1 is DFQATT and CDR2 is SNEGSKA (reference sequence). CDR3 loop: CSGQREWNYEQYF. The CDR3 coding sequence is TGCAGTGGCCAGCGGGAGTGGAACTACGAGCAGTACTTC.

There are many counts of this clonotype. V and J are TRBV5-6 and TRBJ2-1, with D tentatively TRBD2 (7 bases). The CDR3 length is 15 residues. Germline CDR1 is SGHDT and CDR2 is YYEEEE. Between the trimmed V and J ends, which lost 6 bases and 4 bases, there was a span of 17 bases. The CDR3 DNA is TGTGCCAGCACCCAAGGGGGGACTACATACAATGAGCAGTTCTTC. Its translation: CASTQGGTTYNEQFF.

This clonotype was seen repeatedly, ten times or more. The V call is TRBV28, the J call TRBJ2-7, with a possible D match to TRBD2 (6 bases). This CDR3 has 14 amino acids. The V end was cut by 3 bases, the J end by 4 bases, with 13 bases between. Germline V gene data show CDR1 as MDHEN and CDR2 as SYDVKM. The CDR3 DNA sequence: TGTGCCAGCAGTTTCTCCGGGACTGGGTACGAGCAGTACTTC. Its translation: CASSFSGTGYEQYF.

This clonotype has a count of ten or more. The chain employs TRBV2 and TRBJ2-5, with TRBD2 as a possible D gene (6 bases). Germline V gene sequence: CDR1 SNHLY, CDR2 FYNNEI. CDR3 length equals 15 residues. Trimming cost V 6 bases and J 5 bases, with 19 bases left between them. The CDR3 loop is CASSSGSVDRETQYF. CDR3 DNA sequence: TGTGCCAGCAGCTCCGGGAGTGTAGATAGGGAGACCCAGTACTTC.